This TCR beta chain was obtained from a study of cytomegalovirus exposure and HLA in healthy donors. Overall study: Roughly 80 million unique TCRs from HLA-typed donors were held in an early data release. Overall study findings and caveats: When analyzed later, a missense DCLRE1C variant was found to be linked to TCR beta V- and J-gene trimming. Earlier analysis yielded a pattern in which most TCR beta V segments were productive about 87% or about 30% of the time. Altogether, some 170 TCR beta chains were recorded as cytomegalovirus-associated.

On this clone itself: The antigen is unknown.

Primers for the PCR totalled 60 Vbeta and 13 Jbeta. The method was immunoSEQ multiplex PCR; TCRdb's version includes in-frame clones alone and lacks a portion of them. The sample includes roughly 150,000 clones, about 82% seen only once; the top ten take roughly 4.3%. This CDR3 region has 13 residues. Germline CDR1 is MDHEN and CDR2 is SYDVKM. The ends were cut back, 2 bases at V and 6 bases at J, with 10 bases in the middle. The chain recombines TRBV28 with TRBJ1-1; D is perhaps TRBD1 (6 bases). This clonotype originated in a woman between 40 and 55 years old in good health and CMV-seropositive. Sequencing used PBMCs. The chain's CDR3 is CASSLQGIAEAFF. The CDR3 DNA is TGTGCCAGCAGTTTACAGGGGATCGCTGAAGCTTTCTTT. The variable domain in full, with the rest retrieved from reference TRBV28 and TRBJ1-1, is DVKVTQSSRYLVKRTGEKVFLECVQDMDHENMFWYRQDPGLGLRLIYFSYDVKMKEKGDIPEGYSVSREKKERFSLILESASTNQTSMYLCASSLQGIAEAFFGQGTRLTVV.